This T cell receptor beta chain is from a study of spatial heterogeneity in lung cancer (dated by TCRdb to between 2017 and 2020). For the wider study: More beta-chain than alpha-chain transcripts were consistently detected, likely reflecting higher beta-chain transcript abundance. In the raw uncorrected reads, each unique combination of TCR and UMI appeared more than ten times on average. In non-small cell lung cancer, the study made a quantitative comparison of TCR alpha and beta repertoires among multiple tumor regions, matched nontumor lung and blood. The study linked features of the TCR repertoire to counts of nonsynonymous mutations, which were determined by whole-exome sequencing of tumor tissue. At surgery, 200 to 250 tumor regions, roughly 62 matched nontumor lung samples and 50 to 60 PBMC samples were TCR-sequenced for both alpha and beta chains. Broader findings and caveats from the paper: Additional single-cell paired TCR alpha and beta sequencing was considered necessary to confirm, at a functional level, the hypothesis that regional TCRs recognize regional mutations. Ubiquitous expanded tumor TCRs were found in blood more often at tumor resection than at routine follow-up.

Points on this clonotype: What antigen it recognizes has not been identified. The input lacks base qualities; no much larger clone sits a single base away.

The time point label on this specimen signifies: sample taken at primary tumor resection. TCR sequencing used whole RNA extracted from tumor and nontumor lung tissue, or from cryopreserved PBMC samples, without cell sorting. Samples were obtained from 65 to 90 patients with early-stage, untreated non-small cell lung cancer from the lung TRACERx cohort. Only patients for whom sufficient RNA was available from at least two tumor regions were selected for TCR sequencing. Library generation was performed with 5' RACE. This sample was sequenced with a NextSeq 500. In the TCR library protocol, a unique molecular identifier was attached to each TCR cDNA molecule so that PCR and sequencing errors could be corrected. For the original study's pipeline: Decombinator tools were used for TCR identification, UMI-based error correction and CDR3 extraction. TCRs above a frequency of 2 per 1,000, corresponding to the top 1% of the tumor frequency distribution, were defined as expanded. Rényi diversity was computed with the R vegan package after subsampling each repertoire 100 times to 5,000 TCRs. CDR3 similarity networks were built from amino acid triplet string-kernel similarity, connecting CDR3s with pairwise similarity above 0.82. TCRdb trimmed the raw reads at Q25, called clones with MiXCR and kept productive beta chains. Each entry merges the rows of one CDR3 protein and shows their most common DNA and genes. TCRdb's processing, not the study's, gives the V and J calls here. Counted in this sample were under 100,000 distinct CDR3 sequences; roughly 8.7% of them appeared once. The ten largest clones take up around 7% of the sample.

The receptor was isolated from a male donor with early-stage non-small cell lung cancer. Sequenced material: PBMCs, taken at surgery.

The CDR3: CASSLDPGKNIQYF. Here is the DNA: TGTGCCAGCAGCTTGGACCCAGGCAAAAACATTCAGTACTTC. The sequence links TRBV5-5 to TRBJ2-4; the D gene cannot be resolved reliably. The CDR3 runs 14 residues from the cysteine to the phenylalanine. Of all the DNA, just the CDR3 is kept, 42 bases in frame from base 1. V is shortened by 0 bases, J by 3 bases, and the region joining them spans 7 bases. CDR1 and CDR2 (SGHKS, YYEKEE) derive from the germline V gene (reference sequence). Here the CDR3 is joined to the reference TRBV5-5 and TRBJ2-4 genes, and the full variable domain is: DAGVTQSPTHLIKTRGQQVTLRCSPISGHKSVSWYQQVLGQGPQFIFQYYEKEERGRGNFPDRFSARQFPNYSSELNVNALLLGDSALYLCASSLDPGKNIQYFGAGTRLSVL.